These 26 T cell receptor beta chains originate from one sample sequenced in a study of glioma-infiltrating T cells after dendritic cell vaccination. The data were produced by immunoSEQ multiplex PCR, yet TCRdb's version contains in-frame clones alone and is incomplete. The data hold some 73,000 clones, with more than 65% observed a single time. Sequenced material: blood, taken before dendritic cell vaccination. The receptors shown here come from a human donor with glioblastoma.

This rearrangement joins TRBV6-6 to TRBJ1-4; TRBD1 agrees at 9 bases. The trim removed 4 bases at V and 2 bases at J, leaving 2 bases unmatched. The germline CDR1 and CDR2 sequences are MNHNY and SVGAGI (reference sequence). The CDR3 totals 15 residues. The CDR3 spells CASSSGTGTNEKLFF. Here the CDR3 DNA reads TGTGCCAGCAGTTCCGGGACAGGGACTAATGAAAAACTGTTTTTT.

The chain carries TRBV6-1 and TRBJ1-2; 11 bases agree with TRBD1. The CDR3 consists of 15 residues. The germline gives CDR1 MNHNS, CDR2 SASEGT. V gave up 6 bases and J gave up 5 bases; unmatched junction bases: 8. Written as DNA, the CDR3 is TGTGCCAGCAGCTTCGGGACAGGGGGTTTGTATGGCTACACCTTC. It codes for CASSFGTGGLYGYTF.

CDR3 loop: CASSSLRDRSETQYF. CDR3 nucleotide sequence: TGTGCCAGCAGCTCGCTCCGGGACAGATCAGAGACCCAGTACTTC. The chain uses TRBV7-4 and TRBJ2-5; 7 positions agree with TRBD1. The CDR3 spans 15 residues. After removal of 4 bases from V and 4 bases from J, the junction contained 9 bases not matched to a gene. The V gene's germline CDR1 is SGHVT and CDR2 SQSDAQ.

This clone has just one count. The V gene is TRBV5-1, the J gene TRBJ2-7; 10 bases map to TRBD1. Germline V CDR1 and CDR2: SGHRS, YFSETQ. CDR3 length: 17 amino acids. Unmatched junction bases numbered 12, after V lost 1 base and J lost 5 bases. CDR3 loop: CASSLLVNGQGGHEQYF. The DNA of the CDR3 is TGCGCCAGCAGCTTGTTGGTAAATGGACAGGGGGGTCACGAGCAGTACTTC. Drawing the rest from reference TRBV5-1 and TRBJ2-7, the complete variable domain is KAGVTQTPRYLIKTRGQQVTLSCSPISGHRSVSWYQQTPGQGLQFLFEYFSETQRNKGNFPGRFSGRQFSNSRSEMNVSTLELGDSALYLCASSLLVNGQGGHEQYFGPGTRLTVT.

This clone showed up just once. J is TRBJ1-2 and V is TRBV18; weak D call: TRBD1 (5 bases). Germline V CDR1 and CDR2: KGHSH, LQKENI. V shed 3 bases and J shed 2 bases, with 13 bases lying between them. The CDR3 totals 15 residues. The CDR3 DNA reads as TGTGCCAGCTCACCCCGGGTAGGACAAAACTATGGCTACACCTTC. Protein product: CASSPRVGQNYGYTF. The variable domain in full, completed from reference TRBV18 and TRBJ1-2, reads NAGVMQNPRHLVRRRGQEARLRCSPMKGHSHVYWYRQLPEEGLKFMVYLQKENIIDESGMPKERFSAEFPKEGPSILRIQQVVRGDSAAYFCASSPRVGQNYGYTFGSGTRLTVV.

The rearrangement uses TRBV4-2 and TRBJ1-3; tentative D call: TRBD1 (6 bases). Germline V gives CDR1 LGHNA, CDR2 YNFKEQ. The ends were cut back, 0 bases at V and 2 bases at J, with 8 bases in the middle. The CDR3 length is 15 residues. The CDR3, as DNA: TGTGCCAGCAGCCAAGATTACAGGGCTGGAAACACCATATATTTT. It encodes CASSQDYRAGNTIYF.

The chain joins TRBV6-1 to TRBJ1-4; 8 nucleotides align to TRBD1. CDR3 size: 13 residues. Looked up from germline, CDR1 is MNHNS and CDR2 is SASEGT. With V trimmed by 10 bases and J by 3 bases, 4 bases remained unmatched. The CDR3 DNA reads as TGTGCCAACCAGGGGGCGCCTAATGAAAAACTGTTTTTT. As protein: CANQGAPNEKLFF.

This CDR3 is CASSQEVGGPETQYF. The CDR3 DNA is TGTGCCAGCAGCCAAGAGGTGGGGGGGCCAGAGACCCAGTACTTC. This chain links TRBV4-2 with TRBJ2-5, with a weak D call TRBD2 (7 bases). V was shortened by 0 bases and J by 4 bases, with 12 bases between the two germline ends. Germline CDR1 and CDR2: LGHNA and YNFKEQ. The CDR3 loop spans 15 amino acids.

This chain links TRBV4-2 with TRBJ1-1; D is ambiguous. This CDR3 region has 13 residues. The germline V gene has CDR1 LGHNA and CDR2 YNFKEQ. The ends were cut back, 5 bases at V and 1 base at J, with 8 bases in the middle. The CDR3 DNA is TGTGCCAGCAGCTACTACACGAACACTGAAGCTTTCTTT. It yields the protein CASSYYTNTEAFF.

The chain has TRBV5-1 and TRBJ1-1, with D perhaps matching TRBD1 (5 bases). CDR3 length equals 13 residues. The germline gives CDR1 SGHRS, CDR2 YFSETQ. V was cut by 7 bases and J by 0 bases, with 10 bases left in between. The chain's CDR3 is CASGQQVNTEAFF. The CDR3 region has the DNA TGCGCCAGCGGCCAACAGGTGAACACTGAAGCTTTCTTT.

The J gene is TRBJ2-1, the V gene TRBV7-3; 7 bases agree with TRBD2. V shed 5 bases, J shed 2 bases, and the junction held 9 bases outside the gene matches. The CDR3 spans 16 residues. Germline V lookup: CDR1 SGHTA, CDR2 FQGTGA. Written as DNA, the CDR3 is TGTGCCAGCAGCCTGCTAGCGGCTACCGCCTACAATGAGCAGTTCTTC. Translation gives CASSLLAATAYNEQFF.

The chain carries TRBV19 and TRBJ1-5; perhaps TRBD1 as D (6 bases). This CDR3 spans 19 amino acids. V lost 5 bases and J lost 5, with 28 bases in between. Germline assignment: CDR1 LNHDA and CDR2 SQIVND (reference sequence). CDR3 bases: TGTGCCAGTAGTGCAACTCGGGGGGCCACAAGGGGGTATGATCAGCCCCAGCATTTT. Its protein is CASSATRGATRGYDQPQHF.

This chain uses TRBV10-3 with TRBJ1-6; a weak D match, TRBD1 (5 bases). V was trimmed by 8 bases and J by 7 bases, leaving 12 bases between them. This CDR3 is 13 amino acids long. Germline V lookup: CDR1 ENHRY, CDR2 SYGVKD. The CDR3 DNA reads TGTGCCATCTCGGGGGGGTTGAATTCACCCCTCCACTTT. Translating it yields CAISGGLNSPLHF.

CDR3 bases: TGTGCCAGCTCACCGAACGCCCAGGGAATCGTCGTTGAAAAACTGTTTTTT. Amino acid sequence: CASSPNAQGIVVEKLFF. V usage is TRBV18 and J usage is TRBJ1-4; TRBD1 might be the D (5 bases). V gave up 3 bases and J gave up 7 bases, with 21 bases separating them. This CDR3 spans 17 amino acids. Germline V gives CDR1 KGHSH, CDR2 LQKENI. Full variable domain (remainder filled in from reference TRBV18 and TRBJ1-4): NAGVMQNPRHLVRRRGQEARLRCSPMKGHSHVYWYRQLPEEGLKFMVYLQKENIIDESGMPKERFSAEFPKEGPSILRIQQVVRGDSAAYFCASSPNAQGIVVEKLFFGSGTQLSVL.

This rearrangement joins TRBV25-1 to TRBJ1-2, with unresolved D. The CDR3 has 12 amino acids. The germline V and J ends were trimmed by 4 bases and 5 bases, with 8 bases remaining between them. Per germline, CDR1 MGHDK and CDR2 SYGVNS. Here the CDR3 reads CASSGSDYGYTF. The CDR3 nucleotides are TGTGCCAGCAGTGGGTCAGATTATGGCTACACCTTC.

The chain combines TRBV5-1 with TRBJ1-4, with 7 bases identical to TRBD1. Unmatched junction bases numbered 15, after V lost 4 bases and J lost 3 bases. The CDR3 is made up of 18 amino acids. Germline values: CDR1 SGHRS, CDR2 YFSETQ. The CDR3 protein is CASSLRTGWGKPNEKLFF. The DNA for the CDR3 is TGCGCCAGCAGCCTTAGGACAGGTTGGGGGAAACCTAATGAAAAACTGTTTTTT.

This clone came up once. For the CDR3, the DNA is TGTGCCAGCAGATCCAGACCCCGGGGTGACGACGTCCTGACTTTC. This translates into CASRSRPRGDDVLTF. V and J are TRBV6-6 and TRBJ2-6, with D possibly matching TRBD2 (5 bases). The CDR3 has 15 residues. The V gene's germline CDR1 is MNHNY and CDR2 SVGAGI (reference sequence). V was clipped by 6 bases and J by 11 bases, with 20 bases between them.

V gene TRBV14 combines with J gene TRBJ2-1, with 9 positions matching TRBD2. The CDR3 runs 16 residues. The ends lost 4 bases at V and 1 base at J; junction bases unmatched: 5. Germline V gives CDR1 SGHDN, CDR2 FVKESK. The CDR3, as DNA: TGTGCCAGCAGCCCCACAGCGGGAGGTTCCTACAATGAGCAGTTCTTC. The encoded protein is CASSPTAGGSYNEQFF.

The chain carries TRBV6-1 and TRBJ1-5; no firm D call. Trimming pared 1 base from V and 7 bases from J, leaving 14 bases between. Looked up from germline, CDR1 is MNHNS and CDR2 is SASEGT. CDR3 size: 15 residues. CDR3 sequence: CASSEEQVAGQPQHF. CDR3 bases: TGTGCCAGCAGTGAAGAACAAGTAGCTGGGCAGCCCCAGCATTTT.

The V gene is TRBV30, the J gene TRBJ2-1; 12 bases fit TRBD2. Germline CDR1 is GTSNPN and CDR2 is SVGIG (reference sequence). The length of the CDR3 is 13 residues. Trimming took 7 bases from V and 15 from J; bases not matched to a gene: 13. CDR3 in DNA: TGTGCCTCCCAAGGGCTAGCGGGAGGGCCGCCGTTCTTC. Its protein is CASQGLAGGPPFF. The full variable domain, with the rest looked up from reference TRBV30 and TRBJ2-1, is SQTIHQWPATLVQPVGSPLSLECTVEGTSNPNLYWYRQAAGRGLQLLFYSVGIGQISSEVPQNLSASRPQDRQFILSSKKLLLSDSGFYLCASQGLAGGPPFFGPGTRLTVL.

The chain links TRBV9 to TRBJ1-1; 8 bases align to TRBD1. This CDR3 spans 14 amino acids. V was clipped by 3 bases and J by 3 bases; unmatched bases: 4. In germline, CDR1 is SGDLS, CDR2 YYNGEE. The chain's CDR3 is CASSAGQAYTEAFF. The CDR3 DNA reads as TGTGCCAGCAGCGCGGGACAGGCCTACACTGAAGCTTTCTTT.

V and J are TRBV2 and TRBJ1-5; D may be TRBD1 (5 bases). Germline CDR1 reads SNHLY; CDR2 reads FYNNEI. V was pared by 8 bases and J by 5 bases, with 19 bases between. CDR3 length: 15 residues. CDR3 DNA sequence: TGTGCCAGCCGTTATGGGCTAGGGGATGATCAGCCCCAGCATTTT. This codes for CASRYGLGDDQPQHF.

The table lists this clone with a few counts. The chain joins TRBV10-3 to TRBJ2-7; 12 bases are a match to TRBD2. The length of the CDR3 is 17 residues. The V gene's germline CDR1 is ENHRY and CDR2 SYGVKD. The V gene end was trimmed by 3 bases and the J gene end by 7 bases; junction bases not matched to a gene: 13. In DNA form, the CDR3 reads TGTGCCATCAGTGACCATGAGACTAGCGGGGGACCTGGGGAGCAGTACTTC. Translation: CAISDHETSGGPGEQYF.

The chain uses TRBV5-4 and TRBJ2-5, with D perhaps TRBD2 (6 bases). Germline values: CDR1 SGHNT, CDR2 YYREEE (reference sequence). V lost 4 bases and J 5 bases, leaving 18 bases between the germline ends. This CDR3 comprises 15 residues. Written as DNA, the CDR3 is TGTGCCAGCAGCCTAGACGGGAGTGGGGGGGAGACCCAGTACTTC. Encoded protein: CASSLDGSGGETQYF.

This chain connects TRBV19 to TRBJ2-6; maybe TRBD2 (6 bases). CDR1 and CDR2 (germline): LNHDA, SQIVND (reference sequence). The V end lost 1 base, the J end lost 0 bases, and 10 bases lay between the germline ends. The CDR3 sequence is 17 residues long. The CDR3 loop reads CASSIVEGGSGANVLTF. DNA of the CDR3: TGTGCCAGTAGTATAGTGGAGGGCGGCTCTGGGGCCAACGTCCTGACTTTC.

The chain joins TRBV1 to TRBJ2-3; the table's D gene call, TRBD2, was not cross checked with the DNA. TRBV1 is a documented pseudogene. The CDR3 length is 18 residues. CDR3 nucleotides: TGCACCAGCAGCCAAGATTTAGCGGGGGGCTCCCCACAGGATACGCAGTATTTT. Protein product: CTSSQDLAGGSPQDTQYF.